The next 26 T cell receptor beta chains were all read from a single sample in a study of blood T cell repertoires in COVID-19. The table came from immunoSEQ multiplex PCR; TCRdb's copy has only in-frame clones and leaves some out. In the table there are some 360,000 clones, roughly 86% of which are singletons. The sequenced sample consisted of PBMCs or T cells enriched from blood (not recorded which). Source of these receptors: a woman younger than 45 who had been exposed to COVID-19.

The V call is TRBV3-1 (or the pseudogene TRBV3-2), the J call TRBJ2-5, with D perhaps TRBD2 (6 bases). In germline, CDR1 is LGHDT, CDR2 YNNKEL (reference sequence). Trimming pared 1 base from V and 5 bases from J, leaving 14 bases between. CDR3 length equals 15 residues. CDR3 sequence reads: CASSQVWGGMETQYF. CDR3 DNA sequence: TGTGCCAGCAGCCAAGTCTGGGGAGGTATGGAGACCCAGTACTTC.

J is TRBJ2-2 and V is TRBV29-1; no reliable D call. Trimming shortened V by 6 bases and J by 1 base, and 6 bases separated the two germline ends. CDR3 length equals 12 residues. The germline V gene encodes CDR1 SQVTM and CDR2 ANQGSEA. CDR3 in amino acids: CSVAGNTGELFF. CDR3 nucleotides: TGCAGCGTCGCAGGGAACACCGGGGAGCTGTTTTTT.

This clone is a singleton in its sample. J is TRBJ1-2 and V is TRBV27; possible D gene TRBD1, 5 bases. V was clipped by 5 bases and J by 5 bases, with 15 bases between them. Germline-derived CDR1 and CDR2 are MNHEY and SMNVEV (reference sequence). The CDR3 has 14 residues. Written as DNA, the CDR3 is TGTGCCAGCAGTCCAGAGGGGAGGGGTTATGGCTACACCTTC. As protein: CASSPEGRGYGYTF.

The chain uses TRBV19 and TRBJ1-3; D is unresolved. CDR1 is LNHDA, CDR2 SQIVND, per germline (reference sequence). V lost 6 bases to trimming and J lost 0 bases, with 9 bases between them. CDR3 size: 14 residues. CDR3 coding DNA: TGTGCCAGTAGGGCAACCAGCTCTGGAAACACCATATATTTT. It translates to CASRATSSGNTIYF.

The V and J genes are TRBV18 and TRBJ2-5; possibly TRBD2 for D (5 bases). The germline V gene has CDR1 KGHSH and CDR2 LQKENI. V shed 2 bases and J shed 5 bases, with 12 bases lying between them. This CDR3 is 14 amino acids long. The CDR3 bases are TGTGCCAGCTCACCAAGCCCAACGGGGGAGACCCAGTACTTC. Its protein is CASSPSPTGETQYF.

The chain joins TRBV28 to TRBJ2-5, with TRBD1 as a possible D gene (6 bases). Between the trimmed V and J ends, which lost 3 bases and 0 bases, there was a span of 14 bases. Germline V gene data show CDR1 as MDHEN and CDR2 as SYDVKM. The CDR3 contains 16 residues. CDR3 in amino acids: CASSFYRGYNQETQYF. For the CDR3, the DNA is TGTGCCAGCAGTTTTTATAGGGGGTATAACCAAGAGACCCAGTACTTC. The complete variable domain, with remaining parts taken from reference TRBV28 and TRBJ2-5, reads DVKVTQSSRYLVKRTGEKVFLECVQDMDHENMFWYRQDPGLGLRLIYFSYDVKMKEKGDIPEGYSVSREKKERFSLILESASTNQTSMYLCASSFYRGYNQETQYFGPGTRLLVL.

The CDR3: CASTKSGTGYEQYF. CDR3 DNA: TGTGCCAGCACCAAATCCGGGACAGGGTACGAGCAGTACTTC. The rearrangement uses TRBV27 and TRBJ2-7; 9 nucleotides match TRBD1. Germline trimming cut 7 bases from V and 4 bases from J; bases unmatched to any gene: 8. Germline-derived CDR1 and CDR2 are MNHEY and SMNVEV (reference sequence). CDR3 length equals 14 residues.

This chain connects TRBV27 to TRBJ2-3, with TRBD2 matching 7 bases. The CDR3 length is 16 residues. The germline V gene encodes CDR1 MNHEY and CDR2 SMNVEV (reference sequence). Germline trimming cut 6 bases from V and 0 bases from J; bases unmatched to any gene: 9. Written as DNA, the CDR3 is TGTGCCAGCAGCCCGGGACTACCTTCTAGCACAGATACGCAGTATTTT. Its translation: CASSPGLPSSTDTQYF.

The V gene is TRBV5-4, the J gene TRBJ2-3; D is unresolved. Germline lookup yields CDR1 SGHNT and CDR2 YYREEE (reference sequence). Trimming pared 4 bases from V and 4 bases from J, leaving 13 bases between. There are 14 residues in the CDR3. Written as DNA, the CDR3 is TGTGCCAGCAGCCCTCTCGGCGGTTCAGATACGCAGTATTTT. It is translated as CASSPLGGSDTQYF.

This chain joins TRBV10-1 and TRBJ2-3; no clear D gene. Trimming took off 2 bases at V and 0 bases at J, with 6 bases between the two ends. CDR1 and CDR2 (germline): WNHNN, SYGVQD (reference sequence). The CDR3 is 14 amino acids. In DNA, the CDR3 is TGCGCCAGCAGTGAGGTTCCTAGCACAGATACGCAGTATTTT. Its translation: CASSEVPSTDTQYF.

This chain uses TRBV27 with TRBJ2-1; TRBD2 aligns across 12 bases. After removal of 2 bases from V and 9 bases from J, the junction contained 11 bases not matched to a gene. The CDR3 totals 17 residues. CDR1 is MNHEY and CDR2 is SMNVEV in the germline V gene (reference sequence). The CDR3 nucleotides read TGTGCCAGCAGTTTACGGGCTAGCGGGAGGGGGGGAAGTGAGCAGTTCTTC. Protein product: CASSLRASGRGGSEQFF.

This clone showed up just a few times. This sequence joins TRBV7-6 and TRBJ2-3; 7 bases are shared with TRBD2. The V segment lost 2 bases and the J segment 4 bases; nucleotides outside the gene matches: 9. CDR3 length: 16 amino acids. Germline values: CDR1 SGHVS, CDR2 FNYEAQ. The CDR3 is CASSLWEGGSSDTQYF. CDR3 sequence (DNA): TGTGCCAGCAGCTTATGGGAGGGCGGGAGTTCAGATACGCAGTATTTT.

The rearrangement uses TRBV19 and TRBJ2-5; 7 bases are a match to TRBD1. Unmatched junction bases numbered 3, after V lost 6 bases and J lost 5 bases. The germline V gene encodes CDR1 LNHDA and CDR2 SQIVND (reference sequence). The CDR3 sequence is 12 residues long. CDR3: CASSARGETQYF. The DNA for the CDR3 is TGTGCCAGTAGCGCCAGGGGGGAGACCCAGTACTTC.

This clone was picked up one time. CDR3 region: CASSLVVAGGPGGEQFF. CDR3 in DNA: TGCGCCAGCAGCTTGGTAGTAGCGGGAGGGCCGGGGGGTGAGCAGTTCTTC. The chain links TRBV5-1 to TRBJ2-1, with 11 nucleotides matching TRBD2. Trimming at V came to 0 bases and at J to 9 bases, leaving 11 bases not matched to a gene. Germline V gene data show CDR1 as SGHRS and CDR2 as YFSETQ. This CDR3 is 17 amino acids long. The entire variable domain, with the rest obtained from reference TRBV5-1 and TRBJ2-1, is as follows: KAGVTQTPRYLIKTRGQQVTLSCSPISGHRSVSWYQQTPGQGLQFLFEYFSETQRNKGNFPGRFSGRQFSNSRSEMNVSTLELGDSALYLCASSLVVAGGPGGEQFFGPGTRLTVL.

The chain links TRBV7-9 to TRBJ1-2; TRBD1 matches 12 bases. J gave up 14 bases and V 5 bases, and 6 bases lay outside the gene matches. Per germline, CDR1 SEHNR and CDR2 FQNEAQ (reference sequence). The CDR3 has 12 amino acids. CDR3 bases: TGTGCCAGCAGCGGGACAGGGGGCCCTAAGACCTTC. This codes for CASSGTGGPKTF. Looking up the rest from reference TRBV7-9 and TRBJ1-2 gives the full variable domain: DTGVSQNPRHKITKRGQNVTFRCDPISEHNRLYWYRQTLGQGPEFLTYFQNEAQLEKSRLLSDRFSAERPKGSFSTLEIQRTEQGDSAMYLCASSGTGGPKTFGSGTRLTVV.

In its sample, this clone was seen a few times. The chain carries TRBV7-6 and TRBJ2-3; 13 nucleotides line up with TRBD2. V dropped 3 bases and J dropped 0; count of bases not matched to a gene: 6. Germline V CDR1 and CDR2: SGHVS, FNYEAQ. CDR3 length: 18 amino acids. The CDR3 coding sequence is TGTGCCAGCAGCTTCCGGACTAGCGGGGGAACTAGCACAGATACGCAGTATTTT. This gives the protein CASSFRTSGGTSTDTQYF.

The genes are TRBV11-2 and TRBJ2-5, with a tentative D call TRBD2 (6 bases). Trimming removed 5 bases at V and 3 bases at J, with 13 bases between. CDR1 is SGHAT and CDR2 is FQNNGV in the germline V gene. The CDR3 sequence is 14 residues long. The CDR3 is CASSTWTGEETQYF. CDR3 in DNA: TGTGCCAGCAGCACGTGGACGGGAGAAGAGACCCAGTACTTC.

The chain joins TRBV11-2 to TRBJ2-1; 7 positions agree with TRBD1. The CDR3 covers 15 residues. The germline gives CDR1 SGHAT, CDR2 FQNNGV. V shed 0 bases, J shed 5 bases, and the junction held 4 bases outside the gene matches. The CDR3 protein is CASSLDHQGDNEQFF. The CDR3 DNA reads TGTGCCAGCAGCTTAGATCACCAGGGGGACAATGAGCAGTTCTTC.

This clone is a singleton in its sample. The V gene is TRBV5-6, the J gene TRBJ1-1; D possibly corresponds to TRBD1 (5 bases). The CDR3 has 14 amino acids. V lost 2 bases and J lost 0, with 8 bases in between. Germline CDR1 and CDR2: SGHDT and YYEEEE. The CDR3 spells CASSFRDLNTEAFF. CDR3 DNA sequence: TGTGCCAGCAGCTTCAGGGACTTGAACACTGAAGCTTTCTTT.

The rearrangement uses TRBV5-1 and TRBJ1-2; no reliable D call. V lost 8 bases to trimming and J lost 2 bases, with 13 bases between them. CDR3 length: 13 residues. Per germline, CDR1 SGHRS and CDR2 YFSETQ. CDR3 protein: CARTPRGNYGYTF. Written as DNA, the CDR3 is TGCGCCAGAACCCCTCGGGGAAACTATGGCTACACCTTC.

The gene calls are TRBV11-2 and TRBJ2-3; 7 bases are a match to TRBD2. CDR1 and CDR2 from the germline V gene are SGHAT and FQNNGV. CDR3 length: 19 residues. The ends lost 3 bases at V and 3 bases at J; junction bases unmatched: 18. Here the CDR3 DNA reads TGTGCCAGCAGCTTGGGCTGGACCGACAAAAGGGGAGGGACAGATACGCAGTATTTT. This translates into CASSLGWTDKRGGTDTQYF.

Here the CDR3 DNA reads TGTGCCAGCAGGCGCTCGGGACAGTACATTGAAGCTTTCTTT. Translation gives CASRRSGQYIEAFF. The V gene is TRBV28, the J gene TRBJ1-1, with 7 bases lining up with TRBD1. The junction had 11 bases not matched to a gene; V was cut back by 6 bases and J by 7 bases. Germline V gives CDR1 MDHEN, CDR2 SYDVKM. The CDR3 contains 14 residues.

The chain carries TRBV15 and TRBJ2-1, with 10 bases lining up with TRBD2. Per germline, CDR1 LNHNV and CDR2 YYDKDF (reference sequence). V lost 0 bases, J lost 4 bases, and 9 bases stayed unmatched. The CDR3 loop spans 18 amino acids. Here the CDR3 DNA reads TGTGCCACCAGCAGAGATCCTCTGACTAGCGGGCTATACAATGAGCAGTTCTTC. It specifies CATSRDPLTSGLYNEQFF.

Written as DNA, the CDR3 is TGTGCCAGCAGTTTGTGGGCAGGCAAGCTACACCTCTATGGCTACACCTTC. Its protein is CASSLWAGKLHLYGYTF. V is TRBV5-6 and J is TRBJ1-2; D is ambiguous. The ends were cut back, 5 bases at V and 4 bases at J, with 24 bases in the middle. Per the germline V gene, CDR1 is SGHDT and CDR2 is YYEEEE. The CDR3 is 17 residues long.

The chain is built from TRBV27 and TRBJ1-1; D is undetermined. Trimming took off 2 bases at V and 4 bases at J, with 8 bases between the two ends. The CDR3 contains 13 residues. In germline, CDR1 is MNHEY, CDR2 SMNVEV (reference sequence). The CDR3 here is CASSLAPGTEAFF. CDR3 DNA sequence: TGTGCCAGCAGTTTAGCCCCCGGCACTGAAGCTTTCTTT.

This clone was counted a single time. The rearrangement links TRBV6-5 to TRBJ2-3, with TRBD2 as a possible D gene (5 bases). Germline V gene data show CDR1 as MNHEY and CDR2 as SVGAGI. V lost 2 bases and J lost 2, with 11 bases in between. The length of the CDR3 is 15 residues. Here the CDR3 DNA reads TGTGCCAGCAGTTACGACTACGAGAACACAGATACGCAGTATTTT. Its protein is CASSYDYENTDTQYF.